The 5 T cell receptor beta chains in this list originate from one sample, sequenced in a study of metastatic and nonmetastatic thyroid tumors (dated by TCRdb to the early 2020s). Receptors were amplified or captured by PCR. TCRdb records Illumina HiSeq 4000 as the sequencer. The public reads were quality trimmed at Q25 with fastp and then assembled into clones with MiXCR by TCRdb, keeping productive beta chains. Present in this sample are around 30,000 clones, 18% of which were seen just once. The ten largest clones represent more than 9% of the sample. No treatment had been received by any patient before thyroid surgery. Sequenced input: blood. The receptors stem from a female donor with papillary thyroid cancer or a benign thyroid nodule (not recorded which). Some clones in this sample may be carry-over from other donors' samples.

In this sample, this clone turned up many times. The DNA of the CDR3 is TGTGCCAGCTCACCACGTGGGACAGTCGACTACGAGCAGTACTTC. Translating gives CASSPRGTVDYEQYF. The chain is built from TRBV18 and TRBJ2-7, with 7 positions matching TRBD1. Trimming took 1 base from V and 3 from J; bases not matched to a gene: 6. CDR1 and CDR2 from the germline V gene are KGHSH and LQKENI. This CDR3 has 15 amino acids. The complete variable domain, with remaining parts taken from reference TRBV18 and TRBJ2-7, reads NAGVMQNPRHLVRRRGQEARLRCSPMKGHSHVYWYRQLPEEGLKFMVYLQKENIIDESGMPKERFSAEFPKEGPSILRIQQVVRGDSAAYFCASSPRGTVDYEQYFGPGTRLTVT.

This clone was counted at least ten times. V gene TRBV5-1 combines with J gene TRBJ1-4; D ambiguous. Germline V CDR1 and CDR2: SGHRS, YFSETQ. The V end lost 4 bases, the J end lost 4 bases, and 11 bases lay between the germline ends. CDR3 length: 14 residues. The CDR3 DNA reads TGCGCCAGCAGCCTAGTACAGCTTAATGAAAAACTGTTTTTT. Protein sequence: CASSLVQLNEKLFF.

This clone was recorded a few times. The chain employs TRBV6-1 and TRBJ1-3; tentatively, D is TRBD1 (5 bases). This CDR3 region has 14 residues. Germline V gene lookup returns CDR1 MNHNS and CDR2 SASEGT. Trimming removed 11 bases at V and 1 base at J, with 15 bases between. The CDR3 bases are TGTGCCGCCCGCAGGGATCTGTCTGGAAACACCATATATTTT. Translating gives CAARRDLSGNTIYF.

This clone qualifies as medium-sized (0.01 to 0.1%). V and J are TRBV12-3 or TRBV12-4 and TRBJ2-7; D is unresolved. V was cut by 5 bases and J by 1 base, with 6 bases left in between. This CDR3 is built from 12 residues. CDR3: CASSPESYEQYF. Here the CDR3 DNA reads TGTGCCAGCAGTCCGGAGTCCTACGAGCAGTACTTC.

The sample holds many counts of this clone. The rearrangement joins TRBV20-1 to TRBJ1-1; the match to TRBD1 covers 10 bases. The CDR3 is 17 residues long. CDR1 DFQATT and CDR2 SNEGSKA come from the germline V gene (reference sequence). The trim removed 5 bases at V and 3 bases at J, leaving 15 bases unmatched. The CDR3 sequence: CSAPIDRGRVMDTEAFF. The CDR3 coding sequence is TGCAGTGCTCCTATCGACAGGGGGCGCGTTATGGACACTGAAGCTTTCTTT.